This TCR beta chain was observed in a study of beta chain features in type 1 diabetes. Study-level points and caveats: The cDNA sequencing approach could over-represent high-TCR-expressing cells. In every one of the four CD4+ subsets, TCRB CDR3s were moderately but significantly shorter in Type 1 diabetes patients.

The CDR3 consists of 15 residues. The germline gives CDR1 KGHSH, CDR2 LQKENI. J gave up 4 bases and V 3 bases, and 7 bases lay outside the gene matches. With respect to this clone: Its antigen is still unknown.

As every portion of the isolated RNA was reverse transcribed, the sequencing read expressed TCRB transcripts. Using immunoSEQ multiplex PCR, the repertoire was profiled, and TCRdb retains in-frame clones only, with some absent. This table holds approximately 360,000 clones, over 9.5% found once. The sequencing sample was made of naive CD4+ T cells from blood. This chain joins TRBV18 and TRBJ2-7; the match to TRBD1 covers 9 bases. This clonotype originated in a woman aged 18-35 years with type 1 diabetes. The CDR3 DNA sequence: TGTGCCAGCTCACCTTCCTTGGACAGGGGTTACGAGCAGTACTTC. Translated: CASSPSLDRGYEQYF.